A selection of T cell receptor beta chains follows, all from one sample in a study of T cells in Graves' hyperthyroidism and ophthalmopathy. TCRdb itself ran the multiplex PCR reads through MiXCR, one entry per CDR3 protein. The profile shows more than 600,000 distinct CDR3 sequences, approximately 16% of them singletons. Sequences were obtained from blood. The receptors were sampled from a young man with Graves' hyperthyroidism. Each CDR3 is given with its conserved first and last residue. The D gene is left open where the match is weak. Clone size is shown for a subset of rows, as once, few, many or a class of expanded clone.

v_call	clone_size	d_call	j_call	cdr3_aa	cdr3_nt
TRBV14	NA	TRBD2	TRBJ2-2	CASSRTSGRAEPFF	TGTGCCAGCAGCCGGACTAGCGGGAGGGCGGAGCCGTTTTTT
TRBV30	many	NA	TRBJ1-1	CAWSGQRNTEAFF	TGTGCCTGGAGTGGACAGAGGAACACTGAAGCTTTCTTT
TRBV5-8	few	NA	TRBJ2-3	CASSQIGLHTQYF	TGTGCCAGCAGCCAAATTGGTCTTCATACGCAGTATTTT
TRBV20-1	NA	NA	TRBJ2-5	CSAGTGPQETQYF	TGCAGTGCTGGTACAGGGCCGCAAGAGACCCAGTACTTC
TRBV5-8	NA	NA	TRBJ1-1	CASSLVAGANTEAFF	TGTGCCAGCAGCTTGGTGGCGGGGGCGAACACTGAAGCTTTCTTT
TRBV3-1	many	TRBD2	TRBJ2-7	CASSHTWGLADSYEQYF	TGTGCCAGCAGTCATACGTGGGGACTAGCGGACTCCTACGAGCAGTACTTC
TRBV4-1	few	NA	TRBJ1-2	CASSQSTPGTTNNYGYTF	TGCGCCAGCAGCCAATCCACCCCCGGGACAACTAATAACTATGGCTACACCTTC
TRBV6-1	few	TRBD2	TRBJ2-1	CASSRPLAGGSYNEQFF	TGTGCCAGCAGTCGACCCTTAGCGGGGGGCTCCTACAATGAGCAGTTCTTC
TRBV20-1	few	TRBD1	TRBJ2-7	CSAAGTGHFSYEQYF	TGCAGTGCTGCCGGGACAGGGCACTTTTCCTACGAGCAGTACTTC
TRBV28	NA	NA	TRBJ2-5	CAARGNQETQYF	TGTGCCGCCAGGGGAAACCAAGAGACCCAGTACTTC
TRBV7-2	many	NA	TRBJ2-3	CASGRDHPPQYF	TGTGCCAGCGGACGGGACCACCCCCCGCAGTATTTT
TRBV12-3/TRBV12-4	many	TRBD1	TRBJ2-7	CASSLGGTGLYEQYF	TGTGCCAGCAGTTTAGGCGGGACAGGGCTCTACGAGCAGTACTTC
TRBV12-3/TRBV12-4	many	TRBD2	TRBJ2-3	CASSHSGASTDTQYF	TGTGCCAGTAGCCATAGCGGGGCCAGCACAGATACGCAGTATTTT
TRBV9	NA	NA	TRBJ1-5	CASSATTDYQPQHF	TGTGCCAGCAGCGCCACAACTGACTATCAGCCCCAGCATTTT
TRBV20-1	many	NA	TRBJ2-1	CSAREDALGVYNEQFF	TGCAGTGCTAGAGAAGACGCATTGGGGGTTTACAATGAGCAGTTCTTC
TRBV7-2	many	NA	TRBJ2-3	CASRQLGTDTQYF	TGTGCCAGCCGCCAACTAGGCACAGATACGCAGTATTTT
TRBV2	NA	NA	TRBJ2-7	CASIVGPAYEQYF	TGTGCCAGCATCGTAGGCCCTGCCTACGAGCAGTACTTC
TRBV7-2	many	NA	TRBJ1-1	CASSFRRGANTEAFF	TGTGCCAGCAGCTTTCGACGGGGTGCAAACACTGAAGCTTTCTTT
TRBV19	NA	TRBD2	TRBJ2-7	CASSIRQREDHEQYF	TGTGCCAGTAGTATCCGTCAGCGGGAGGACCACGAGCAGTACTTC
TRBV2	NA	TRBD1	TRBJ2-2	CASSSLWDRTDDTGELFF	TGTGCCAGCAGCTCCTTGTGGGACAGGACGGATGACACCGGGGAGCTGTTTTTT
TRBV2	many	TRBD1	TRBJ2-7	CASRTGTGSYEQYF	TGTGCCAGCAGGACCGGGACAGGGTCCTACGAGCAGTACTTC
TRBV24-1	NA	NA	TRBJ2-3	CATSDRRDFSTDTQYF	TGTGCCACCAGTGACCGTCGGGACTTTAGCACAGATACGCAGTATTTT
TRBV7-3	few	NA	TRBJ2-2	CASSLMGWADTGELFF	TGTGCCAGCAGCTTAATGGGGTGGGCGGACACCGGGGAGCTGTTTTTT
TRBV28	NA	NA	TRBJ2-4	CASSLWTGLAKNIQYF	TGTGCCAGCAGTTTATGGACGGGGCTAGCCAAAAACATTCAGTACTTC
TRBV6-2/TRBV6-3	many	NA	TRBJ1-2	CASSYGRYKGNVGYTF	TGTGCCAGCAGTTACGGCAGATACAAGGGGAATGTTGGCTACACCTTC
TRBV19	few	NA	TRBJ1-4	CASSIARQWEKLSF	TGTGCCAGTAGTATAGCCCGGCAATGGGAAAAACTGTCTTTT
TRBV28	NA	TRBD2	TRBJ2-1	CASSFGGLAGGGNEQFF	TGTGCCAGCAGTTTTGGTGGACTAGCGGGAGGGGGCAATGAGCAGTTCTTC
TRBV7-9	many	NA	TRBJ2-7	CASTPTGSYEQYF	TGTGCCAGCACACCGACAGGCTCCTACGAGCAGTACTTC
TRBV29-1	NA	NA	TRBJ2-7	CSVDSSYEQYF	TGCAGCGTTGATAGCTCCTACGAGCAGTACTTC
TRBV28	many	TRBD2	TRBJ2-5	CASTQRRESETQYF	TGTGCCAGCACCCAGAGGCGGGAGTCTGAGACCCAGTACTTC
TRBV25-1	many	NA	TRBJ2-7	CASSVAQGDEQYF	TGTGCCAGCAGTGTCGCACAAGGGGACGAGCAGTACTTC
TRBV28	many	TRBD2	TRBJ2-5	CASSLLAGAQETQYF	TGTGCCAGCAGTTTACTAGCGGGCGCCCAAGAGACCCAGTACTTC
TRBV6-2/TRBV6-3	many	NA	TRBJ1-1	CASSDQVSEAFF	TGTGCCAGCAGTGATCAGGTATCTGAAGCTTTCTTT
TRBV28	many	TRBD2	TRBJ2-5	CASSPASGRVTQYF	TGTGCCAGCAGCCCCGCTAGCGGGAGGGTGACCCAGTACTTC
TRBV7-8	few	NA	TRBJ2-5	CASSFYSAQETQYF	TGTGCCAGCAGCTTCTACAGCGCCCAAGAGACCCAGTACTTC
TRBV27	NA	NA	TRBJ2-7	CASSLSGLATNYEQYF	TGTGCCAGCAGTTTATCGGGGCTAGCGACAAACTACGAGCAGTACTTC